This T cell receptor (beta chain) is from a study of cytomegalovirus exposure and HLA in healthy donors. Study results and limitations: A later analysis found that most CMV-associated TCR beta chains appeared HLA-restricted. HLA allele associations emerged for fewer than 20,000 TCR beta sequences in a later analysis, at 0.05 false discovery rate. CMV serostatus was the sole immune exposure data available. Presence/absence analyses supposed approximately even sequencing depth among donors.

Germline V lookup: CDR1 SQVTM, CDR2 ANQGSEA. Trimming at V came to 7 bases and at J to 10 bases, leaving 10 bases not matched to a gene. The CDR3 totals 13 residues. The PCR ran on 60 Vbeta and 13 Jbeta primers. Some clones are missing from TCRdb's copy, which holds only in-frame ones; the method was immunoSEQ multiplex PCR. The sample records 90,000 to 100,000 clones, around two thirds being singletons. Comments on this clone: No antigen is known for it.

Sequencing used PBMCs. The clonotype was recovered from a male donor in good health and CMV-seronegative. The V gene is TRBV29-1, the J gene TRBJ1-6; 7 positions match TRBD1. CDR3 coding DNA: TGCAGCGCCCGGACAGGCTGGGGGTCACCCCTCCACTTT. Amino acid sequence: CSARTGWGSPLHF. The variable domain in full, completed from reference TRBV29-1 and TRBJ1-6, reads SAVISQKPSRDICQRGTSLTIQCQVDSQVTMMFWYRQQPGQSLTLIATANQGSEATYESGFVIDKFPISRPNLTFSTLTVSNMSPEDSSIYLCSARTGWGSPLHFGNGTRLTVT.